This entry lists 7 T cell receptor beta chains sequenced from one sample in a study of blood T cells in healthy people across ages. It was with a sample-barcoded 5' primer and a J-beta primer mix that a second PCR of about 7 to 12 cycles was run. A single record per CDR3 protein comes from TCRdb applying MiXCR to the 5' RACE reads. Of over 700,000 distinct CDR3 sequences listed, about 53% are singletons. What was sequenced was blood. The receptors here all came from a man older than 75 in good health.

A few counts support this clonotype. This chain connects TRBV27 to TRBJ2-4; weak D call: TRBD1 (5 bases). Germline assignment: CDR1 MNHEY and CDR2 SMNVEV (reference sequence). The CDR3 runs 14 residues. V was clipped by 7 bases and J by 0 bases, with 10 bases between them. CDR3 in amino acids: CASISQGAKNIQYF. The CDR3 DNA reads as TGTGCCAGCATCTCTCAGGGAGCCAAAAACATTCAGTACTTC.

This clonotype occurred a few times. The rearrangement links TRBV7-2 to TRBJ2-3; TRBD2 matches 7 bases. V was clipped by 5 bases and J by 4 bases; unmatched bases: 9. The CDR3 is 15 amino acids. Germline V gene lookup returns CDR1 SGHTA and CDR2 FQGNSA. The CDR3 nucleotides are TGTGCCAGCAGCGGCCTGGGGAGCGGGGCAGATACGCAGTATTTT. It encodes CASSGLGSGADTQYF.

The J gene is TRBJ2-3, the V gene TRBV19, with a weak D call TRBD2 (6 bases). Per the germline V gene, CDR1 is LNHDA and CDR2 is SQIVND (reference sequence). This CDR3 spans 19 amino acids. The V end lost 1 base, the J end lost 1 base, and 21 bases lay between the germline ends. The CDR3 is CASSIGAGRSRMGTDTQYF. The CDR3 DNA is TGTGCCAGTAGTATAGGTGCGGGGAGAAGCAGAATGGGCACAGATACGCAGTATTTT.

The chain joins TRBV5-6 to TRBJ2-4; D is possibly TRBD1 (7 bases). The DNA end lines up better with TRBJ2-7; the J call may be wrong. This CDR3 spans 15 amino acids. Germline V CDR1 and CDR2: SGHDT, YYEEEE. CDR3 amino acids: CASTQGGRGVYEQYF. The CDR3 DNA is TGTGCCAGCACCCAGGGGGGCAGGGGAGTATACGAGCAGTACTTC.

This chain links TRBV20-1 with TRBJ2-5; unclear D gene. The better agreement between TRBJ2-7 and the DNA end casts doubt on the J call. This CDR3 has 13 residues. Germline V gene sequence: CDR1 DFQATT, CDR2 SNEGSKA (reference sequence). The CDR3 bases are TGCAGTGCTAGAGGTTTTGGGACCTACGAGCAGTACTTC. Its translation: CSARGFGTYEQYF.

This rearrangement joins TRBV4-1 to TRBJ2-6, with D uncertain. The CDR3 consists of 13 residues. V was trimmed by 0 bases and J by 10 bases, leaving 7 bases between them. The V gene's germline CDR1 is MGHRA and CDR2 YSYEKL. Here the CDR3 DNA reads TGCGCCAGCAGCCAAGAACAGAGAAACGTCCTGACTTTC. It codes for CASSQEQRNVLTF.

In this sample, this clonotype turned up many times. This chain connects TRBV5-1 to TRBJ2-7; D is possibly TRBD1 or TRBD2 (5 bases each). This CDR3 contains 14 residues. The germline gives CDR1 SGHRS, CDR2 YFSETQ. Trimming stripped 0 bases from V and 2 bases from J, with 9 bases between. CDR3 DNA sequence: TGCGCCAGCAGCTTGGTTGGGGGACCCTACGAGCAGTACTTC. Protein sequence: CASSLVGGPYEQYF. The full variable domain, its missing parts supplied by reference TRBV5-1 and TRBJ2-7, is KAGVTQTPRYLIKTRGQQVTLSCSPISGHRSVSWYQQTPGQGLQFLFEYFSETQRNKGNFPGRFSGRQFSNSRSEMNVSTLELGDSALYLCASSLVGGPYEQYFGPGTRLTVT.